This T cell receptor beta chain originates from a study of OX40 agonist ivuxolimab in advanced cancers. In the study overall: Prior anti-PD-1, anti-PD-L1 or anti-CTLA-4 therapy did not bar entry, and 30% to 40% had some. Study-wide results and caveats: At 0.1 to 3.0 mg/kg and by week 6, CD4+ and CD8+ T cells in the blood had expanded clonally.

On this clone: What it binds is not known.

Germline V lookup: CDR1 MNHNS, CDR2 SASEGT. The CDR3 length is 18 residues. Trimming cost V 3 bases and J 1 base; bases outside gene matches: 12. Assay used: immunoSEQ multiplex PCR; TCRdb lists only in-frame clones, some missing. The table has tens of thousands of clones, around 84% seen once. With baseline, cycle 4 day 1, and cycle 7 day 1 as timepoints, blood was sampled. Sequenced material: CD4+ or CD8+ T cells sorted from blood, taken in a trial of the OX40 agonist ivuxolimab. This receptor was identified in an adult with an advanced solid tumor such as melanoma, head and neck, liver or kidney cancer. V and J are TRBV6-1 and TRBJ1-5; 7 nucleotides agree with TRBD1. CDR3 bases: TGTGCCAGCAGTGACCTCACAGGGGCGCGGAGAAGCAATCAGCCCCAGCATTTT. This gives the protein CASSDLTGARRSNQPQHF.